The 7 T cell receptor beta chains presented below share a single source sample, sequenced in a study of blood T cell repertoires in COVID-19 (dated by TCRdb to about 2020). Receptor amplification or capture employed the immunoSEQ multiplex PCR assay. Held by TCRdb, this immuneACCESS table contains in-frame sequences only and omits some clones. Under half of the omission traces to an unresolved V gene where checked; the cause of the rest is unknown. The sample table lists hundreds of thousands of clones, approximately 78% of them with a count of one. The leading ten clones occupy roughly 5.3% of the sample. Sequences were obtained from PBMCs or T cells enriched from blood (not recorded which). The receptors originated from a man aged 40-49 years who had been exposed to COVID-19.

The chain combines TRBV21-1 with TRBJ2-7; the table's D gene call, TRBD1, was not cross checked with the DNA. TRBV21-1 is termed a pseudogene. The CDR3 contains 16 residues. The CDR3 here is CASSEKGTGGGYEQYF. The CDR3 DNA reads TGTGCCAGCAGCGAAAAGGGGACAGGGGGCGGCTACGAGCAGTACTTC.

The V and J genes are TRBV11-3 and TRBJ2-5, with TRBD2 matching over 7 bases. This CDR3 region has 15 residues. In germline, CDR1 is SGHNT, CDR2 YENEEA. Trimming removed 0 bases from V and 3 bases from J; junction bases left unmatched: 4. The CDR3 region is CASSLDGGGEETQYF. For the CDR3, the DNA is TGTGCCAGCAGCTTAGATGGGGGAGGGGAAGAGACCCAGTACTTC.

The V and J genes are TRBV25-1 and TRBJ2-1; 9 bases line up with TRBD1. Trimming cost V 2 bases and J 15 bases; bases outside gene matches: 5. In germline, CDR1 is MGHDK, CDR2 SYGVNS. CDR3 length equals 12 residues. CDR3 protein: CASSEPGQGLFF. The CDR3 region has the DNA TGTGCCAGCAGTGAACCGGGACAGGGACTGTTCTTC.

CDR3 amino acids: CARSFGFGMNTEAFF. The DNA of the CDR3 is TGTGCCAGAAGCTTCGGTTTCGGTATGAACACTGAAGCTTTCTTT. The V and J genes are TRBV5-3 and TRBJ1-1, with D unresolved. TRBV5-3 is an ORF, with its function uncertain. CDR3 length: 15 residues. V lost 2 bases and J 0 bases, leaving 11 bases between the germline ends.

The CDR3 DNA follows: TGTGCCAGCGACAGGGCAGGGAGCACAGATACGCAGTATTTT. Encoded protein: CASDRAGSTDTQYF. The chain joins TRBV6-5 to TRBJ2-3; 7 positions match TRBD1. The CDR3 consists of 14 residues. CDR1 is MNHEY, CDR2 SVGAGI, per germline. V was pared by 8 bases and J by 0 bases, with 5 bases of the junction left unmatched.

This chain uses TRBV19 with TRBJ1-5; D remains ambiguous. CDR1 is LNHDA, CDR2 SQIVND, per germline (reference sequence). Trimming left V 5 bases short and J 5 bases short, with 7 bases between. The CDR3 is made up of 12 amino acids. For the CDR3, the DNA is TGTGCCAGTAGTCCACGGGATCAGCCCCAGCATTTT. Amino acids: CASSPRDQPQHF. Complete variable domain (other parts from reference TRBV19 and TRBJ1-5): DGGITQSPKYLFRKEGQNVTLSCEQNLNHDAMYWYRQDPGQGLRLIYYSQIVNDFQKGDIAEGYSVSREKKESFPLTVTSAQKNPTAFYLCASSPRDQPQHFGDGTRLSIL.

This clone was found a few times. One end of the junction does not line up with germline, which may come from a read error. The chain combines TRBV7-7 with TRBJ2-1; 11 bases agree with TRBD2. The CDR3 runs to 15 residues. From germline, CDR1 is SSHAT and CDR2 FNYEAQ (reference sequence). In DNA form, the CDR3 reads TGTGCTAGCAGCTTGGGGACTAGCGGATACAATGAGCAGTTCTTC. It encodes CASSLGTSGYNEQFF. Based on the CDR3 plus reference TRBV7-7 and TRBJ2-1, the full variable domain is GAGVSQSPRYKVTKRGQDVTLRCDPISSHATLYWYQQALGQGPEFLTYFNYEAQPDKSGLPSDRFSAERPEGSISTLTIQRTEQRDSAMYRCASSLGTSGYNEQFFGPGTRLTVL.